This entry is about one T cell receptor beta chain. Its antigen is as yet unknown. This table comes from immunoSEQ multiplex PCR, and its TCRdb copy is limited to in-frame clones, with some not included. This sample carries tens of thousands of clones, roughly 84% of them seen once, and the ten largest clones take 0.24%. This record belongs to a study of OX40 agonist ivuxolimab in advanced cancers. Across the study: In three patients, partial responses were observed, one with hepatocellular carcinoma and two with cutaneous melanoma. Overall study findings and caveats: Clonal expansion by week 6 occurred in CD4+ and CD8+ blood T cells (at 0.1 to 3.0 mg/kg). Some nonresponders additionally presented with little normalized T-cell clonal expansion.

The TCR sequence derives from an adult with an advanced solid tumor such as melanoma, head and neck, liver or kidney cancer. The source material was CD4+ or CD8+ T cells sorted from blood, sampled in a trial of the OX40 agonist ivuxolimab.

CDR3 in amino acids: CASSQDTSGSVYEQYF. The CDR3 region has the DNA TGTGCCAGCAGCCAAGATACTAGCGGGAGTGTCTACGAGCAGTACTTC. The chain uses TRBV4-2 and TRBJ2-5, with 11 bases aligning to TRBD2. The end of the DNA aligns better with TRBJ2-7, so the J call may be wrong. The germline gives CDR1 LGHNA, CDR2 YNFKEQ. This CDR3 spans 16 amino acids.